The clone carrying this TCR beta chain showed up just a few times. Original data processing: Reference gene primer amplification gave estimated nucleated cell counts. Here immunoSEQ multiplex PCR was the method, and the copy in TCRdb shows in-frame clones only, minus some. V and J calls and clone size come straight from that table; D and trimming were deduced from the DNA. The table has approximately 190,000 clones, more than 70% seen once. Germline CDR1 and CDR2: SGHRS and YFSETQ. The CDR3 contains 13 residues. Between the trimmed V and J ends, which lost 1 base and 1 base, there was a span of 6 bases. This specimen comes from a study of blood T cell repertoires in COVID-19. Overall study: Researchers got acute and convalescent COVID-19 samples from the United States, Italy and Spain.

The chain uses TRBV5-1 and TRBJ2-7, with D perhaps matching TRBD1 (5 bases). Input material: peripheral blood. This TCR was recovered from a man between 35 and 55 years old with active or convalescent COVID-19. CDR3 nucleotide sequence: TGCGCCAGCAGCTTGCAGGGTTCCTACGAGCAGTACTTC. Amino acids: CASSLQGSYEQYF. Variable domain in full (rest from reference TRBV5-1 and TRBJ2-7): KAGVTQTPRYLIKTRGQQVTLSCSPISGHRSVSWYQQTPGQGLQFLFEYFSETQRNKGNFPGRFSGRQFSNSRSEMNVSTLELGDSALYLCASSLQGSYEQYFGPGTRLTVT.